Below are 27 T cell receptor beta chains sequenced from a single sample in a study of shared clonotypes between healthy human individuals. Profiled with immunoSEQ multiplex PCR; TCRdb holds only in-frame clones, not every one. Of 850,000 to 1,100,000 clones in the sample, 60% to 85% are singletons; the top ten hold roughly 0.9%. The sample taken for sequencing was memory CD4+ T cells from PBMCs. Subset noted: CD45RA-negative fraction. The receptor source for this set is a man aged 18 to 35 in good health. Some clones in this sample may be carry-over from other donors' samples.

The J gene is TRBJ2-7, the V gene TRBV2; no definite D call. The V end lost 3 bases, the J end lost 3 bases, and 6 bases lay between the germline ends. Per the germline V gene, CDR1 is SNHLY and CDR2 is FYNNEI. The CDR3 is 12 residues long. CDR3 coding DNA: TGTGCCAGCAGTGATGATAACTACGAGCAGTACTTC. It translates to CASSDDNYEQYF.

V and J are TRBV5-4 and TRBJ1-3, with D uncertain. Germline-derived CDR1 and CDR2 are SGHNT and YYREEE (reference sequence). The V gene lost 4 bases and the J gene lost 0 bases, with 14 bases spanning the gap. CDR3 size: 16 residues. The chain's CDR3 is CASSHPTESSGNTIYF. Here the CDR3 DNA reads TGTGCCAGCAGCCATCCCACGGAGAGCTCTGGAAACACCATATATTTT.

The chain recombines TRBV27 with TRBJ2-7, with TRBD2 matching 11 bases. CDR1 is MNHEY, CDR2 SMNVEV, per germline (reference sequence). J was trimmed by 6 bases and V by 3 bases; bases with no gene match: 10. The length of the CDR3 is 16 residues. CDR3 region: CASSFRSGRAMSEQYF. CDR3 DNA sequence: TGTGCCAGCAGTTTTCGTAGCGGGAGGGCGATGAGCGAGCAGTACTTC.

The chain combines TRBV7-9 with TRBJ2-1, with D possibly TRBD2 on 6 matching bases. The CDR3 consists of 12 residues. Trimming took 8 bases from V and 7 from J, leaving 12 bases between them. Germline V gives CDR1 SEHNR, CDR2 FQNEAQ (reference sequence). CDR3 sequence reads: CASGRLVNEQFF. Written as DNA, the CDR3 is TGTGCCAGCGGGAGACTAGTAAATGAGCAGTTCTTC.

The rearrangement uses TRBV27 and TRBJ2-7; 9 bases fit TRBD1. J was trimmed by 6 bases and V by 3 bases; bases with no gene match: 6. From germline, CDR1 is MNHEY and CDR2 SMNVEV (reference sequence). The CDR3 covers 14 residues. CDR3 amino acids: CASSFYGTGFEQYF. The CDR3 DNA reads TGTGCCAGCAGTTTTTACGGGACAGGGTTCGAGCAGTACTTC.

The chain is built from TRBV19 and TRBJ1-5, with TRBD1 as a possible D gene (5 bases). The germline V gene has CDR1 LNHDA and CDR2 SQIVND (reference sequence). V lost 9 bases and J 3 bases, leaving 21 bases between the germline ends. CDR3 length equals 16 residues. The CDR3 sequence is CASRASFGQYNQPQHF. The CDR3 nucleotides read TGTGCCAGCAGGGCTAGTTTCGGGCAGTACAATCAGCCCCAGCATTTT.

The chain joins TRBV5-1 to TRBJ2-3; TRBD1 matches 8 bases. V lost 6 bases to trimming and J lost 4 bases; unmatched junction nucleotides: 10. The CDR3 runs 15 residues. In germline, CDR1 is SGHRS, CDR2 YFSETQ. The chain's CDR3 is CASIEGTGYPDTQYF. CDR3 DNA sequence: TGCGCCAGCATAGAGGGGACAGGTTACCCAGATACGCAGTATTTT.

This chain joins TRBV6-5 and TRBJ1-2, with a weak D call TRBD1 (5 bases). Per germline, CDR1 MNHEY and CDR2 SVGAGI. V lost 10 bases and J 1 base, leaving 10 bases between the germline ends. This CDR3 is 12 amino acids long. CDR3 amino acids: CATRQINYGYTF. DNA of the CDR3: TGTGCCACCAGACAGATTAACTATGGCTACACCTTC.

The rearrangement uses TRBV18 and TRBJ2-3; the D is unclear. Trimming shortened V by 3 bases and J by 1 base, and 8 bases separated the two germline ends. The CDR3 sequence is 14 residues long. CDR1 and CDR2 from the germline V gene are KGHSH and LQKENI. Here the CDR3 DNA reads TGTGCCAGCTCACCTTGGACCGGCACAGATACGCAGTATTTT. Translation: CASSPWTGTDTQYF.

The chain carries TRBV28 and TRBJ1-2; no clear D. Trimming removed 4 bases at V and 5 bases at J, with 8 bases between. The CDR3 loop spans 12 amino acids. From germline, CDR1 is MDHEN and CDR2 SYDVKM. The CDR3 sequence is CASSWSSYGYTF. The CDR3 DNA reads TGTGCCAGCAGTTGGAGCAGTTATGGCTACACCTTC.

Many counts were recorded for this clone. Within the sample, other DNA sequences also encode this same CDR3. This chain joins TRBV7-2 and TRBJ2-5, with 7 nucleotides matching TRBD1. The CDR3 runs 14 residues. From germline, CDR1 is SGHTA and CDR2 FQGNSA. J lost 3 bases, V lost 4 bases, and 5 bases had no gene match. In nucleotides, the CDR3 is TGTGCCAGCAGCTCAAACAGGGGTAAAGAGACCCAGTACTTC. Its protein product is CASSSNRGKETQYF.

About this clone itself: A much larger clonotype is one base distant, so this may be a read error. The rearrangement joins TRBV9 to TRBJ2-5; TRBD2 matches at 8 bases. The CDR3 sequence is 13 residues long. Per germline, CDR1 SGDLS and CDR2 YYNGEE. V gave up 4 bases and J gave up 3 bases; unmatched junction bases: 2. CDR3 region: CASSRAGEETQYF. CDR3 nucleotides: TGTGCCAGCAGCCGAGCGGGAGAAGAGACCCAGTACTTC. Variable domain in full (rest from reference TRBV9 and TRBJ2-5): DSGVTQTPKHLITATGQRVTLRCSPRSGDLSVYWYQQSLDQGLQFLIQYYNGEERAKGNILERFSAQQFPDLHSELNLSSLELGDSALYFCASSRAGEETQYFGPGTRLLVL.

The J gene is TRBJ2-1, the V gene TRBV4-1, with D unresolved. CDR1 and CDR2 (germline): MGHRA, YSYEKL. V lost 3 bases and J lost 0, with 15 bases in between. The CDR3 consists of 17 residues. CDR3 amino acids: CASSQKDVASSYNEQFF. Written as DNA, the CDR3 is TGCGCCAGCAGCCAGAAAGATGTGGCGAGCTCCTACAATGAGCAGTTCTTC.

The rearrangement links TRBV28 to TRBJ1-2; no clear D gene. V was clipped by 4 bases and J by 7 bases, with 10 bases between them. The CDR3 covers 12 residues. The V gene's germline CDR1 is MDHEN and CDR2 SYDVKM. The CDR3 protein is CASSSRVSGYTF. The CDR3, as DNA: TGTGCCAGCAGTTCCCGAGTGAGTGGCTACACCTTC.

The chain has TRBV5-1 and TRBJ2-5, with TRBD1 matching 8 bases. The junction had 3 bases not matched to a gene; V was cut back by 0 bases and J by 5 bases. CDR1 and CDR2 from the germline V gene are SGHRS and YFSETQ. CDR3 size: 14 residues. The DNA for the CDR3 is TGCGCCAGCAGCTTGGGACAGGGGATGGAGACCCAGTACTTC. Translating gives CASSLGQGMETQYF.

This clone was counted once. The chain is built from TRBV2 and TRBJ2-7; D ambiguous. Germline-derived CDR1 and CDR2 are SNHLY and FYNNEI. V was cut by 8 bases and J by 3 bases, with 8 bases left in between. This CDR3 has 11 residues. CDR3 region: CASGKHYEQYF. The CDR3 DNA sequence: TGTGCCAGCGGGAAACACTACGAGCAGTACTTC.

The V gene is TRBV11-2, the J gene TRBJ1-1; D remains unclear. Germline CDR1 is SGHAT and CDR2 is FQNNGV. Trimming took 1 base from V and 8 from J, leaving 11 bases between them. The CDR3 is 13 amino acids. The CDR3 here is CASSLGTAGEAFF. In DNA, the CDR3 is TGTGCCAGCAGCTTAGGGACTGCCGGCGAAGCTTTCTTT.

This clone was seen only a few times. V usage is TRBV19 and J usage is TRBJ1-5; D uncertain. The CDR3 loop spans 13 amino acids. V was shortened by 10 bases and J by 1 base, with 11 bases between the two germline ends. Germline CDR1 LNHDA, CDR2 SQIVND (reference sequence). The CDR3 here is CATALDSNQPQHF. The CDR3 DNA follows: TGTGCCACCGCCCTAGACAGCAATCAGCCCCAGCATTTT.

This chain links TRBV14 with TRBJ2-1; 11 bases map to TRBD1. Unmatched junction bases numbered 9, after V lost 5 bases and J lost 3 bases. The CDR3 runs 17 residues. CDR1 is SGHDN and CDR2 is FVKESK in the germline V gene. For the CDR3, the DNA is TGTGCCAGCAGCGGTCGATCCGGGACAGGGGGCTACAATGAGCAGTTCTTC. Its translation: CASSGRSGTGGYNEQFF.

This chain connects TRBV4-1 to TRBJ2-2; tentatively, D is TRBD1 or TRBD2 (6 bases each). CDR1 is MGHRA, CDR2 YSYEKL, per germline. The CDR3 extends over 18 amino acids. The ends were cut back, 0 bases at V and 4 bases at J, with 18 bases in the middle. The CDR3 reads CASSQDLRGAQITGELFF. The CDR3 DNA is TGCGCCAGCAGCCAAGATCTTAGGGGGGCGCAGATCACCGGGGAGCTGTTTTTT.

This clone was recorded a few times. The genes are TRBV5-1 and TRBJ1-1, with D unclear. The germline V gene encodes CDR1 SGHRS and CDR2 YFSETQ. The CDR3 is 14 residues long. V was trimmed by 0 bases and J by 6 bases, leaving 12 bases between them. In DNA, the CDR3 is TGCGCCAGCAGCTTGGCCAATCGGGGTCCTGAAGCTTTCTTT. As protein: CASSLANRGPEAFF.

There are a few counts of this clone. V is TRBV10-3 and J is TRBJ2-1; D is unclear. The germline V gene encodes CDR1 ENHRY and CDR2 SYGVKD. V was pared by 4 bases and J by 4 bases, with 8 bases between. CDR3 length equals 13 residues. CDR3 sequence (DNA): TGTGCCATCAGTGTGGGCAGTTACAATGAGCAGTTCTTC. Its translation is CAISVGSYNEQFF.

The chain links TRBV9 to TRBJ2-4; 9 nucleotides match TRBD1. Per germline, CDR1 SGDLS and CDR2 YYNGEE. The CDR3 loop spans 11 amino acids. V was clipped by 3 bases and J by 16 bases; unmatched bases: 5. CDR3 nucleotides: TGTGCCAGCAGCGCACAGGGGGCCCTTTACTTC. Its translation is CASSAQGALYF.

As for this clone: An end of the junction differs from the germline gene, which may be a read error. V is TRBV30 and J is TRBJ2-7, with D uncertain. The CDR3 runs 12 residues. Germline assignment: CDR1 GTSNPN and CDR2 SVGIG (reference sequence). This CDR3 is CAWSGARRALDF. CDR3 DNA sequence: TGTGCCTGGAGTGGGGCGCGCCGGGCCCTGGACTTC.

The rearrangement joins TRBV9 to TRBJ2-1; TRBD2 agrees at 10 bases. V gave up 4 bases and J gave up 4 bases; unmatched junction bases: 20. The CDR3 totals 20 residues. CDR1 and CDR2 (germline): SGDLS, YYNGEE. The CDR3: CASSPGGGTSASSKYNEQFF. The CDR3 region has the DNA TGTGCCAGCAGCCCGGGGGGAGGGACTAGCGCCTCGAGTAAATACAATGAGCAGTTCTTC.

The genes are TRBV29-1 and TRBJ2-1; 7 bases fit TRBD1. V shed 5 bases and J 13 bases; nucleotides not matched to a gene: 11. The germline V gene encodes CDR1 SQVTM and CDR2 ANQGSEA. The CDR3 loop spans 12 amino acids. The CDR3 is CSVYDRVPTQFF. CDR3 nucleotide sequence: TGCAGCGTTTACGACAGGGTCCCCACTCAGTTCTTC.

This clone has only one observation. Other DNA sequences within the sample encode an identical CDR3. The chain joins TRBV18 to TRBJ2-5, with D unclear. The CDR3 sequence is 12 residues long. With 0 bases removed from V and 5 bases from J, the gap between germline ends came to 4 bases. Looked up from germline, CDR1 is KGHSH and CDR2 is LQKENI. The CDR3 protein is CASSPPAETQYF. The CDR3 DNA reads as TGTGCCAGCTCACCACCGGCCGAGACCCAGTACTTC.